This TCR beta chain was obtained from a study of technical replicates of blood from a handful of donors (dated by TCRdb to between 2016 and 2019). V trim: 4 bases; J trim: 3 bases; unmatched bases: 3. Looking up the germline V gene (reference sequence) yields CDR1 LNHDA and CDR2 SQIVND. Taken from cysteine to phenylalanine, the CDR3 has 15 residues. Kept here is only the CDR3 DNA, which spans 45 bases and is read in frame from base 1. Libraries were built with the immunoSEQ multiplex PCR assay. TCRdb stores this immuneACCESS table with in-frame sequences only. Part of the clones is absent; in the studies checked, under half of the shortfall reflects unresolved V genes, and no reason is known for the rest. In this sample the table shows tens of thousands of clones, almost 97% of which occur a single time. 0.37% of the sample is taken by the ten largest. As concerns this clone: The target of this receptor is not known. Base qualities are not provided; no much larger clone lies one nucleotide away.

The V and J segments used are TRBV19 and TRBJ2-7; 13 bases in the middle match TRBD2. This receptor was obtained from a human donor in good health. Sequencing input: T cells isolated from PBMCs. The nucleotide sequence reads TGTGCCAGTAGTAAGGGACTAGCGGGGTACTACGAGCAGTACTTC. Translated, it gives CASSKGLAGYYEQYF.